This passage covers 25 T cell receptor beta chains from one sample sequenced in a study of Ad26.COV2.S vaccination and SARS-CoV-2 variants. Repertoires were generated with immunoSEQ multiplex PCR, while TCRdb's copy carries only in-frame clones and drops some. The sample gives roughly 380,000 clones, 92% of which show up once; 3% to 5% is in the top ten. This material consisted of peripheral blood, taken after recovery from COVID-19. The source is a human donor who had recovered from COVID-19.

This clone was observed a few times. The CDR3 sequence is CASSFRGGGNEQFF. The CDR3, as DNA: TGTGCCAGCAGCTTCCGCGGGGGGGGGAATGAGCAGTTCTTC. The chain links TRBV11-2 to TRBJ2-1; TRBD2 agrees at 9 bases. CDR1 SGHAT and CDR2 FQNNGV come from the germline V gene. V lost 3 bases, J lost 7 bases, and 4 bases stayed unmatched. The CDR3 is made up of 14 amino acids.

The chain's CDR3 is CASSSGTNNEKLFF. Here the CDR3 DNA reads TGTGCCAGCAGTTCCGGGACAAATAATGAAAAACTGTTTTTT. The V call is TRBV27, the J call TRBJ1-4; TRBD1 is a possible D gene (6 bases). The CDR3 loop spans 14 amino acids. The V gene's germline CDR1 is MNHEY and CDR2 SMNVEV (reference sequence). The V end lost 4 bases, the J end lost 4 bases, and 10 bases lay between the germline ends.

The genes are TRBV7-3 and TRBJ1-6; perhaps TRBD1 as D (6 bases). V was clipped by 4 bases and J by 5 bases, with 12 bases between them. The CDR3 totals 15 residues. Germline loops: CDR1 SGHTA, CDR2 FQGTGA. CDR3 in amino acids: CASSSRGGNNSPLHF. Written as DNA, the CDR3 is TGTGCCAGCAGCTCCCGAGGGGGAAATAATTCACCCCTCCACTTT.

The chain carries TRBV6-5 and TRBJ2-1; 9 bases align to TRBD1. The trim removed 1 base at V and 7 bases at J, leaving 8 bases unmatched. The V gene's germline CDR1 is MNHEY and CDR2 SVGAGI. This CDR3 region has 16 residues. CDR3 protein: CASSYWGTGPGNEQFF. In DNA, the CDR3 is TGTGCCAGCAGTTACTGGGGGACAGGGCCAGGAAATGAGCAGTTCTTC.

The chain links TRBV14 to TRBJ2-7, with D possibly matching TRBD2 (5 bases). The CDR3 is made up of 12 amino acids. The ends were cut back, 4 bases at V and 6 bases at J, with 10 bases in the middle. Per germline, CDR1 SGHDN and CDR2 FVKESK. Written as DNA, the CDR3 is TGTGCCAGCAGCCTAGGACTCGCCGAGCAGTACTTC. It specifies CASSLGLAEQYF.

The J gene is TRBJ2-2, the V gene TRBV9, with unresolved D. This CDR3 contains 17 residues. Trimming cost V 0 bases and J 2 bases, with 14 bases left between them. From germline, CDR1 is SGDLS and CDR2 YYNGEE. CDR3 in amino acids: CASSVATQVVNTGELFF. The CDR3 region has the DNA TGTGCCAGCAGCGTAGCGACGCAGGTGGTAAACACCGGGGAGCTGTTTTTT.

The chain recombines TRBV11-3 with TRBJ2-7; 9 bases align to TRBD1. Germline V gene data show CDR1 as SGHNT and CDR2 as YENEEA. Trimming removed 5 bases from V and 3 bases from J; junction bases left unmatched: 8. This CDR3 has 15 residues. CDR3 region: CASSPGQGKGYEQYF. DNA for the CDR3: TGTGCCAGCAGCCCGGGACAGGGAAAGGGCTACGAGCAGTACTTC.

The chain links TRBV5-6 to TRBJ2-7; TRBD2 matches at 7 bases. The V gene's germline CDR1 is SGHDT and CDR2 YYEEEE. Losses at the gene ends were 6 bases for V and 7 bases for J; bases not matched to a gene: 16. CDR3 size: 15 residues. The CDR3 loop is CASTRREVTLREQYF. CDR3 nucleotide sequence: TGTGCCAGCACCCGCCGGGAGGTGACCCTACGGGAGCAGTACTTC.

The chain joins TRBV5-6 to TRBJ2-2; D ambiguous. Germline V gene sequence: CDR1 SGHDT, CDR2 YYEEEE. Trimming left V 0 bases short and J 5 bases short, with 2 bases between. This CDR3 has 12 amino acids. The CDR3 DNA reads as TGTGCCAGCAGCTTGGAAACCGGGGAGCTGTTTTTT. Its protein is CASSLETGELFF.

The CDR3 reads CASTSQGTDEQFF. DNA of the CDR3: TGTGCCAGCACCAGTCAGGGGACGGATGAGCAGTTCTTC. The rearrangement links TRBV6-5 to TRBJ2-1, with D maybe TRBD1 (6 bases). The CDR3 covers 13 residues. Trimming left V 7 bases short and J 8 bases short, with 15 bases between. The germline V gene has CDR1 MNHEY and CDR2 SVGAGI.

The J gene is TRBJ1-2, the V gene TRBV18, with 7 bases identical to TRBD1. This CDR3 is built from 15 residues. Per germline, CDR1 KGHSH and CDR2 LQKENI. Trimming at V came to 6 bases and at J to 2 bases, leaving 9 bases not matched to a gene. The CDR3 loop reads CASSRDRDRNYGYTF. The CDR3 bases are TGTGCCAGCTCCCGAGACAGGGATAGGAACTATGGCTACACCTTC. The full variable domain, completed using reference TRBV18 and TRBJ1-2, is NAGVMQNPRHLVRRRGQEARLRCSPMKGHSHVYWYRQLPEEGLKFMVYLQKENIIDESGMPKERFSAEFPKEGPSILRIQQVVRGDSAAYFCASSRDRDRNYGYTFGSGTRLTVV.

The V call is TRBV5-1, the J call TRBJ1-3; D gene uncertain. V dropped 0 bases and J dropped 0 bases, with 7 bases sitting between them. The CDR3 is made up of 15 amino acids. Per the germline V gene, CDR1 is SGHRS and CDR2 is YFSETQ. CDR3 region: CASSLVGASGNTIYF. In DNA form, the CDR3 reads TGCGCCAGCAGCTTGGTGGGCGCCTCTGGAAACACCATATATTTT. Using reference TRBV5-1 and TRBJ1-3 for the parts outside the CDR3, the full variable domain is KAGVTQTPRYLIKTRGQQVTLSCSPISGHRSVSWYQQTPGQGLQFLFEYFSETQRNKGNFPGRFSGRQFSNSRSEMNVSTLELGDSALYLCASSLVGASGNTIYFGEGSWLTVV.

The V gene is TRBV6-2 or TRBV6-3, the J gene TRBJ1-1; D is unclear. This CDR3 contains 15 residues. V was pared by 0 bases and J by 5 bases, with 13 bases between. CDR1 MNHEY and CDR2 SVGEGT come from the germline V gene. For the CDR3, the DNA is TGTGCCAGCAGTTACTCGATCCGGGGAGGAACTGAAGCTTTCTTT. Its translation: CASSYSIRGGTEAFF.

The chain is built from TRBV11-2 and TRBJ1-1; D is unresolved. The CDR3 length is 13 residues. The germline V gene encodes CDR1 SGHAT and CDR2 FQNNGV. Trimming removed 5 bases at V and 2 bases at J, with 9 bases between. For the CDR3, the DNA is TGTGCCAGCAGCCAGACACCTAACACTGAAGCTTTCTTT. It codes for CASSQTPNTEAFF. The entire variable domain, with the rest obtained from reference TRBV11-2 and TRBJ1-1, is as follows: EAGVAQSPRYKIIEKRQSVAFWCNPISGHATLYWYQQILGQGPKLLIQFQNNGVVDDSQLPKDRFSAERLKGVDSTLKIQPAKLEDSAVYLCASSQTPNTEAFFGQGTRLTVV.

This clone has a handful of counts. The chain links TRBV4-3 to TRBJ2-1; 9 bases are shared with TRBD1. V was pared by 3 bases and J by 8 bases, with 11 bases of the junction left unmatched. This CDR3 has 16 amino acids. From germline, CDR1 is LGHNA and CDR2 YSLEER. The CDR3 here is CASSQIPGQGSDEQFF. As DNA, the CDR3 is TGCGCCAGCAGCCAGATACCGGGACAGGGAAGCGATGAGCAGTTCTTC.

The V call is TRBV12-3 or TRBV12-4, the J call TRBJ2-1; 7 positions agree with TRBD1. Unmatched junction bases numbered 3, after V lost 6 bases and J lost 4 bases. The CDR3 length is 13 residues. The CDR3 loop reads CASRGQSYNEQFF. DNA for the CDR3: TGTGCCAGCAGGGGACAGAGTTACAATGAGCAGTTCTTC.

V gene TRBV5-1 combines with J gene TRBJ1-2; TRBD1 aligns across 7 bases. Germline loops: CDR1 SGHRS, CDR2 YFSETQ. The J segment lost 5 bases and the V segment lost 7 bases, leaving 11 bases of the junction unmatched. The CDR3 has 14 residues. This CDR3 is CASSRQGEGYGYTF. The CDR3 bases are TGCGCCAGCTCCCGGCAGGGGGAAGGATATGGCTACACCTTC.

This clone was counted only a few times. J is TRBJ1-1 and V is TRBV2; D unclear. The CDR3 is 17 amino acids. The V end was cut by 1 base, the J end by 0 bases, with 15 bases between. Germline CDR1 SNHLY, CDR2 FYNNEI. The CDR3 region is CASSEGRQPPMNTEAFF. CDR3 DNA sequence: TGTGCCAGCAGTGAAGGCAGGCAGCCACCGATGAACACTGAAGCTTTCTTT.

V usage is TRBV20-1 and J usage is TRBJ2-7; D gene ambiguous. The CDR3 runs 11 residues. Germline V gives CDR1 DFQATT, CDR2 SNEGSKA (reference sequence). With 4 bases removed from V and 2 bases from J, the gap between germline ends came to 6 bases. The CDR3, as DNA: TGCAGTGCTACAGGTACCTACGAGCAGTACTTC. Translation gives CSATGTYEQYF.

The rearrangement links TRBV10-2 to TRBJ2-3, with D possibly being TRBD2 (6 bases). Per the germline V gene, CDR1 is WSHSY and CDR2 is SAAADI. The ends were cut back, 2 bases at V and 0 bases at J, with 9 bases in the middle. This CDR3 region has 15 residues. The CDR3 loop reads CASSETGESTDTQYF. The DNA for the CDR3 is TGCGCCAGCAGTGAGACGGGGGAAAGCACAGATACGCAGTATTTT.

J is TRBJ1-2 and V is TRBV25-1; D is possibly TRBD1 (6 bases). The CDR3 is made up of 13 amino acids. The V end was cut by 8 bases, the J end by 6 bases, with 16 bases between. CDR1 is MGHDK and CDR2 is SYGVNS in the germline V gene. CDR3 DNA sequence: TGTGCCAGCTACGGAGGGGGGCAGGATGGCTACACCTTC. Its translation: CASYGGGQDGYTF.

J is TRBJ2-3 and V is TRBV29-1; TRBD1 matches 7 bases. The junction had 9 bases not matched to a gene; V was cut back by 6 bases and J by 6 bases. There are 13 residues in the CDR3. CDR1 is SQVTM, CDR2 ANQGSEA, per germline. The CDR3 nucleotides are TGCAGCGTCGCCACAGGGGCCGGGGATACGCAGTATTTT. This codes for CSVATGAGDTQYF.

The chain employs TRBV19 and TRBJ1-2; TRBD1 is a possible D gene (5 bases). The germline CDR1 and CDR2 sequences are LNHDA and SQIVND (reference sequence). The CDR3 is 16 residues long. Trimming cost V 4 bases and J 2 bases, with 17 bases left between them. The CDR3 sequence is CASSNPASSGNYGYTF. CDR3 DNA: TGTGCCAGTAGTAACCCCGCGTCGTCAGGGAACTATGGCTACACCTTC.

This chain joins TRBV15 and TRBJ2-3; 10 nucleotides match TRBD2. The CDR3 loop spans 17 amino acids. The germline V gene has CDR1 LNHNV and CDR2 YYDKDF (reference sequence). The ends lost 2 bases at V and 5 bases at J; junction bases unmatched: 10. CDR3 in DNA: TGTGCCACCAGCAGATCTCAGAGCGGGGGGGCAGGAGATACGCAGTATTTT. This codes for CATSRSQSGGAGDTQYF.

In DNA, the CDR3 is TGTGCCAGCAGCCGGATGGAATGGGCAGATACGCAGTATTTT. Its translation is CASSRMEWADTQYF. This rearrangement joins TRBV3-1 (or the pseudogene TRBV3-2) to TRBJ2-3; D call uncertain. CDR3 length equals 14 residues. Germline lookup yields CDR1 LGHDT and CDR2 YNNKEL (reference sequence). The V end lost 4 bases, the J end lost 4 bases, and 12 bases lay between the germline ends.